This is a list of T cell receptor beta chains from one sample in a study of shared clonotypes between healthy human individuals. The assay was immunoSEQ multiplex PCR, and TCRdb's table has in-frame clones only and misses some. The top ten clones hold nearly 1.5% of a sample with 980,000 or so clones, roughly 72% of them seen once. The sequencing input was memory CD4+ T cells sorted from blood. The receptors come from a man aged 18-30 years in good health. CDR3s include the opening cysteine and the closing phenylalanine or tryptophan. Each record gives: CDR3 length, D gene, V gene, clone size, J gene, CDR3 protein, CDR3 DNA. A D gene is named only where the DNA matches it firmly. Size is omitted from some rows. Given values are once, few, many or a class for expanded clones.

len: 13; d_gene: TRBD1; v_gene: TRBV5-1; abundance: few; j_gene: TRBJ1-2; CDR3aa: CASSKTGRDGYTF; CDR3nt: TGCGCCAGCAGCAAGACAGGGAGAGATGGCTACACCTTC
len: 14; d_gene: TRBD2; v_gene: TRBV7-2; abundance: .; j_gene: TRBJ2-1; CDR3aa: CASRPSGGYNEQFF; CDR3nt: TGTGCCAGCAGACCTAGCGGGGGATACAATGAGCAGTTCTTC
len: 14; d_gene: TRBD2; v_gene: TRBV7-2; abundance: .; j_gene: TRBJ2-5; CDR3aa: CASSLGLAGETQYF; CDR3nt: TGTGCCAGCAGCTTAGGACTAGCAGGGGAGACCCAGTACTTC
len: 11; d_gene: .; v_gene: TRBV29-1; abundance: once; j_gene: TRBJ1-4; CDR3aa: CSVGRGEKLFF; CDR3nt: TGCAGCGTAGGCCGGGGAGAAAAACTGTTTTTT
len: 12; d_gene: TRBD1; v_gene: TRBV30; abundance: .; j_gene: TRBJ2-1; CDR3aa: CAWGQAYNEQFF; CDR3nt: TGTGCCTGGGGACAGGCTTACAATGAGCAGTTCTTC
len: 13; d_gene: .; v_gene: TRBV18; abundance: once; j_gene: TRBJ1-1; CDR3aa: CASSPGGSTEAFF; CDR3nt: TGTGCCAGCTCACCAGGGGGAAGCACTGAAGCTTTCTTT
len: 15; d_gene: .; v_gene: TRBV19; abundance: .; j_gene: TRBJ2-2; CDR3aa: CASSIDIWGTGELFF; CDR3nt: TGTGCCAGTAGTATAGATATATGGGGTACCGGGGAGCTGTTTTTT
len: 14; d_gene: .; v_gene: TRBV5-3; abundance: .; j_gene: TRBJ1-5; CDR3aa: CARSFWGSNQPQHF; CDR3nt: TGTGCCAGAAGCTTTTGGGGTAGCAATCAGCCCCAGCATTTT
len: 15; d_gene: .; v_gene: TRBV11-2; abundance: .; j_gene: TRBJ2-4; CDR3aa: CASSSKQGSVGIQYF; CDR3nt: TGTGCCAGCAGCTCAAAGCAGGGTAGTGTCGGCATTCAGTACTTC
len: 18; d_gene: TRBD1; v_gene: TRBV19; abundance: .; j_gene: TRBJ2-6; CDR3aa: CASGLIGTVVSGANVLTF; CDR3nt: TGTGCCAGTGGTCTGATCGGGACAGTAGTTTCTGGGGCCAACGTCCTGACTTTC
len: 12; d_gene: .; v_gene: TRBV18; abundance: once; j_gene: TRBJ1-4; CDR3aa: CASSRWDEKLFF; CDR3nt: TGTGCCAGCTCACGTTGGGATGAAAAACTGTTTTTT
len: 14; d_gene: .; v_gene: TRBV5-1; abundance: .; j_gene: TRBJ1-6; CDR3aa: CASSFYPPNSPLHF; CDR3nt: TGCGCCAGCAGCTTTTACCCACCGAATTCACCCCTCCACTTT
len: 13; d_gene: .; v_gene: TRBV19; abundance: .; j_gene: TRBJ2-2; CDR3aa: CASSETWGGELFF; CDR3nt: TGTGCCAGTAGTGAAACGTGGGGTGGTGAGCTGTTTTTT
len: 15; d_gene: .; v_gene: TRBV30; abundance: .; j_gene: TRBJ2-1; CDR3aa: CAWTRGGRTYNEQFF; CDR3nt: TGTGCCTGGACCCGAGGGGGGAGGACCTACAATGAGCAGTTCTTC
len: 13; d_gene: .; v_gene: TRBV2; abundance: once; j_gene: TRBJ1-4; CDR3aa: CASSEEVLEKLFF; CDR3nt: TGTGCCAGCAGTGAAGAAGTACTGGAAAAACTGTTTTTT
len: 13; d_gene: .; v_gene: TRBV7-2; abundance: .; j_gene: TRBJ2-7; CDR3aa: CASSAFNSYEQYF; CDR3nt: TGTGCCAGCAGCGCTTTCAACTCCTACGAGCAGTACTTC
len: 15; d_gene: TRBD1; v_gene: TRBV6-1; abundance: .; j_gene: TRBJ1-6; CDR3aa: CASSFGTGGNSPLHF; CDR3nt: TGTGCCAGCAGTTTTGGGACAGGGGGAAATTCACCCCTCCACTTT
len: 14; d_gene: .; v_gene: TRBV30; abundance: .; j_gene: TRBJ2-7; CDR3aa: CAWSAAGTIYEQYF; CDR3nt: TGTGCCTGGAGTGCAGCCGGGACCATCTACGAGCAGTACTTC
len: 14; d_gene: TRBD1; v_gene: TRBV2; abundance: .; j_gene: TRBJ1-2; CDR3aa: CASSAQGAAGGYTF; CDR3nt: TGTGCCAGCAGTGCACAGGGGGCTGCGGGTGGCTACACCTTC
len: 12; d_gene: .; v_gene: TRBV2; abundance: .; j_gene: TRBJ2-7; CDR3aa: CASRFQAYEQYF; CDR3nt: TGTGCCAGCAGGTTTCAGGCTTACGAGCAGTACTTC
len: 16; d_gene: .; v_gene: TRBV18; abundance: .; j_gene: TRBJ1-2; CDR3aa: CASSPGDHLTNYGYTF; CDR3nt: TGTGCCAGCTCGCCAGGGGACCACCTGACTAACTATGGCTACACCTTC
len: 13; d_gene: .; v_gene: TRBV15; abundance: .; j_gene: TRBJ1-1; CDR3aa: CATSRDTRTEAFF; CDR3nt: TGTGCCACCAGCAGAGATACGAGGACTGAAGCTTTCTTT
len: 16; d_gene: TRBD2; v_gene: TRBV4-1; abundance: once; j_gene: TRBJ2-3; CDR3aa: CASSEPGGAGGNTQYF; CDR3nt: TGCGCCAGCAGCGAGCCGGGTGGAGCGGGGGGGAACACGCAGTATTTT
len: 13; d_gene: .; v_gene: TRBV5-4; abundance: .; j_gene: TRBJ2-3; CDR3aa: CAATAGSTDTQYF; CDR3nt: TGTGCCGCGACGGCAGGGAGCACAGATACGCAGTATTTT
len: 15; d_gene: TRBD2; v_gene: TRBV14; abundance: .; j_gene: TRBJ2-7; CDR3aa: CASSLTSGRSYEQYF; CDR3nt: TGTGCCAGCAGCCTAACTAGCGGGAGGTCCTACGAGCAGTACTTC
len: 14; d_gene: TRBD1; v_gene: TRBV7-2; abundance: .; j_gene: TRBJ2-7; CDR3aa: CASSLGQGAYEQYF; CDR3nt: TGTGCCAGCAGCTTAGGACAGGGGGCCTACGAGCAGTACTTC
len: 18; d_gene: .; v_gene: TRBV7-9; abundance: .; j_gene: TRBJ2-1; CDR3aa: CASSLDIEAVKGYNEQFF; CDR3nt: TGTGCCAGCAGCTTAGATATAGAGGCGGTGAAGGGATACAATGAGCAGTTCTTC
len: 14; d_gene: .; v_gene: TRBV30; abundance: .; j_gene: TRBJ1-2; CDR3aa: CAWSNSLGTHHYTF; CDR3nt: TGTGCCTGGAGTAACTCCCTCGGGACACACCACTACACCTTC
len: 16; d_gene: .; v_gene: TRBV7-2; abundance: .; j_gene: TRBJ1-6; CDR3aa: CASSLGYGRGNSPLHF; CDR3nt: TGTGCCAGCAGCTTAGGGTACGGACGGGGAAATTCACCCCTCCACTTT
len: 13; d_gene: .; v_gene: TRBV7-9; abundance: .; j_gene: TRBJ1-4; CDR3aa: CASSLDYQEKLFF; CDR3nt: TGTGCCAGCAGCTTAGACTACCAGGAAAAACTGTTTTTT
len: 15; d_gene: TRBD1; v_gene: TRBV9; abundance: .; j_gene: TRBJ1-4; CDR3aa: CASSHGDRINEKLFF; CDR3nt: TGTGCCAGCAGCCATGGGGACAGAATAAATGAAAAACTGTTTTTT
len: 13; d_gene: .; v_gene: TRBV7-2; abundance: .; j_gene: TRBJ2-7; CDR3aa: CASSRPGTNEQYF; CDR3nt: TGTGCCAGCAGCCGCCCGGGGACGAACGAGCAGTACTTC
len: 16; d_gene: .; v_gene: TRBV9; abundance: .; j_gene: TRBJ1-2; CDR3aa: CASSVSSGRGAIGYTF; CDR3nt: TGTGCCAGCAGCGTTTCTTCAGGACGAGGGGCGATTGGCTACACCTTC
len: 14; d_gene: .; v_gene: TRBV28; abundance: .; j_gene: TRBJ2-7; CDR3aa: CASSPTDDIREQYF; CDR3nt: TGTGCCAGCAGCCCAACTGATGACATCAGGGAGCAGTACTTC
len: 15; d_gene: .; v_gene: TRBV7-8; abundance: .; j_gene: TRBJ2-2; CDR3aa: CASSLGWGRAGELFF; CDR3nt: TGTGCCAGCAGCTTAGGCTGGGGCCGGGCCGGGGAGCTGTTTTTT
len: 15; d_gene: TRBD2; v_gene: TRBV19; abundance: .; j_gene: TRBJ2-1; CDR3aa: CASSSQGLAYNEQFF; CDR3nt: TGTGCCAGTAGCTCCCAGGGACTAGCCTACAATGAGCAGTTCTTC
len: 16; d_gene: .; v_gene: TRBV10-2; abundance: .; j_gene: TRBJ1-5; CDR3aa: CASSENRPTGNQPQHF; CDR3nt: TGCGCCAGCAGTGAAAACCGACCTACAGGGAATCAGCCCCAGCATTTT
len: 14; d_gene: .; v_gene: TRBV30; abundance: .; j_gene: TRBJ2-3; CDR3aa: CAWSRGSSTDTQYF; CDR3nt: TGTGCCTGGAGTAGGGGGAGCAGCACAGATACGCAGTATTTT
len: 15; d_gene: .; v_gene: TRBV18; abundance: .; j_gene: TRBJ1-1; CDR3aa: CASSPPAGWNTEAFF; CDR3nt: TGTGCCAGCTCACCACCGGCAGGGTGGAACACTGAAGCTTTCTTT
len: 16; d_gene: .; v_gene: TRBV19; abundance: .; j_gene: TRBJ2-3; CDR3aa: CASSGPASASTDTQYF; CDR3nt: TGTGCCAGTAGTGGGCCGGCTAGCGCAAGCACAGATACGCAGTATTTT
len: 17; d_gene: TRBD1; v_gene: TRBV4-1; abundance: .; j_gene: TRBJ2-1; CDR3aa: CASSQEIRGSSYNEQFF; CDR3nt: TGCGCCAGCAGCCAAGAAATCAGGGGGAGCTCCTACAATGAGCAGTTCTTC
len: 16; d_gene: TRBD2; v_gene: TRBV5-1; abundance: .; j_gene: TRBJ2-7; CDR3aa: CASSLRTSGGSYEQYF; CDR3nt: TGCGCCAGCAGCTTAAGGACTAGCGGGGGATCCTACGAGCAGTACTTC
len: 16; d_gene: TRBD2; v_gene: TRBV5-4; abundance: .; j_gene: TRBJ2-3; CDR3aa: CASSATSGISTDTQYF; CDR3nt: TGTGCCAGCAGCGCCACTAGCGGCATAAGCACAGATACGCAGTATTTT
len: 14; d_gene: TRBD1; v_gene: TRBV27; abundance: few; j_gene: TRBJ1-5; CDR3aa: CASSPGQGSQPQHF; CDR3nt: TGTGCCAGCAGCCCCGGACAGGGGAGTCAGCCCCAGCATTTT
len: 14; d_gene: .; v_gene: TRBV19; abundance: .; j_gene: TRBJ1-5; CDR3aa: CASSMTERRSPQHF; CDR3nt: TGTGCCAGTAGTATGACAGAACGGCGCTCGCCCCAGCATTTT
len: 15; d_gene: .; v_gene: TRBV14; abundance: .; j_gene: TRBJ2-6; CDR3aa: CASSQAVSGANVLTF; CDR3nt: TGTGCCAGCAGCCAAGCGGTCTCTGGGGCCAACGTCCTGACTTTC
len: 14; d_gene: TRBD1; v_gene: TRBV5-1; abundance: .; j_gene: TRBJ2-7; CDR3aa: CASSLSGQGHEQYF; CDR3nt: TGCGCCAGCAGCTTGTCAGGACAGGGTCACGAGCAGTACTTC
len: 13; d_gene: TRBD1; v_gene: TRBV14; abundance: .; j_gene: TRBJ1-6; CDR3aa: CASRDRADSPLHF; CDR3nt: TGTGCAAGCCGGGACAGGGCCGATTCACCCCTCCACTTT
len: 18; d_gene: .; v_gene: TRBV25-1; abundance: .; j_gene: TRBJ1-4; CDR3aa: CASSEQGTPLATNEKLFF; CDR3nt: TGTGCCAGCAGTGAACAGGGGACCCCGCTGGCAACTAATGAAAAACTGTTTTTT
len: 11; d_gene: .; v_gene: TRBV7-9; abundance: once; j_gene: TRBJ2-3; CDR3aa: CASSTGDTQYF; CDR3nt: TGTGCCAGCAGCACGGGAGATACGCAGTATTTT
len: 13; d_gene: .; v_gene: TRBV6-5; abundance: once; j_gene: TRBJ2-7; CDR3aa: CASSYSLGREQYF; CDR3nt: TGTGCCAGCAGTTACTCCTTGGGTAGAGAGCAGTACTTC
len: 15; d_gene: TRBD1; v_gene: TRBV30; abundance: .; j_gene: TRBJ1-6; CDR3aa: CAGYYTGAGNSPLHF; CDR3nt: TGTGCCGGGTACTATACAGGGGCGGGTAATTCACCCCTCCACTTT
len: 13; d_gene: .; v_gene: TRBV27; abundance: once; j_gene: TRBJ2-7; CDR3aa: CASSPQELGEQYF; CDR3nt: TGTGCCAGCAGTCCTCAAGAACTGGGCGAGCAGTACTTC
len: 18; d_gene: .; v_gene: TRBV19; abundance: .; j_gene: TRBJ2-2; CDR3aa: CASSIVSLGRLNTGELFF; CDR3nt: TGTGCCAGTAGTATAGTTTCCCTGGGTAGGCTGAACACCGGGGAGCTGTTTTTT
len: 14; d_gene: TRBD2; v_gene: TRBV30; abundance: few; j_gene: TRBJ2-1; CDR3aa: CAFRLAGFWDEQFF; CDR3nt: TGTGCCTTCCGACTAGCGGGGTTCTGGGATGAGCAGTTCTTC